This T cell receptor (beta chain) was found in a study of CD8 T cells in Susac syndrome. RNA, at about 0.5 to 1 ug, was reverse transcribed with random hexamers. One entry per CDR3 protein, called by TCRdb with MiXCR from the immunoSEQ multiplex PCR reads. Here the sample spans 110,000 or so distinct CDR3 sequences, around 94% being singletons. This clonotype was counted a few times. Germline loops: CDR1 MNHEY, CDR2 SMNVEV (reference sequence). V dropped 3 bases and J dropped 5 bases, with 8 bases sitting between them. The CDR3 consists of 13 residues. Material for sequencing was CD4+ T cells from PBMCs. J is TRBJ1-5 and V is TRBV27, with D unclear. The clonotype was recovered from a human donor with multiple sclerosis. The CDR3 bases are TGTGCCAGCAGTTTGAAGGAGTATCAGCCCCAGCATTTT. Translated, it gives CASSLKEYQPQHF.